This is a list of T cell receptor beta chains from one sample in a study of T-cell memory formation after mild COVID-19. Each CDR3 protein gets one entry after TCRdb re-called the 5' RACE reads with MiXCR. Of about 270,000 distinct CDR3 sequences in the sample, 15% to 19% were seen once. Specimen: PBMCs or a T cell subset sorted from them (not recorded which). The source of these receptors is an adult woman who had mild COVID-19 (a few samples of this study predate the infection). Cell type and time point are not known. Each CDR3 is given with its conserved first and last residue. A D gene is named only where the DNA matches it firmly. Clone size is not always given. Where it is, it says once, few, many or a class for expanded clones.

TRBJ2-3 - TRBV5-1 many TGCGCCAGCAGGACTAGCACAGATACGCAGTATTTT CASRTSTDTQYF
TRBJ2-7 - TRBV7-6 - TGTGCCAGCAGCTTACGTGCGGACGGAGAGCAGTACTTC CASSLRADGEQYF
TRBJ1-2 - TRBV29-1 many TGCAGCGTCACTGGACAGCTAGCTAACTATGGCTACACCTTC CSVTGQLANYGYTF
TRBJ2-6 TRBD2 TRBV20-1 - TGCAGTGCTGGGAGGGGAGCGGCTGGGGCCAACGTCCTGACTTTC CSAGRGAAGANVLTF
TRBJ2-7 - TRBV4-1 - TGCGCCAGCAGCCGCGCAGGGGGGGCCTACGAGCAGTACTTC CASSRAGGAYEQYF
TRBJ2-7 TRBD1 TRBV12-3/TRBV12-4 many TGTGCCAGCAGTCTACAGGGGGGAGTGATGATGGAGCAGTACTTC CASSLQGGVMMEQYF
TRBJ2-4 - TRBV7-9 - TGTGCCAGCAGCTCTTGGACGGCTATGGGGCTAGCCAAAAACATTCAGTACTTC CASSSWTAMGLAKNIQYF
TRBJ2-1 - TRBV11-2 - TGTGCCAGCAGCTTGTTGAGAACCAGCTCCTACAATGAGCAGTTCTTC CASSLLRTSSYNEQFF
TRBJ2-3 TRBD1 TRBV5-1 - TGCGCCAGCAGCAGACAGGGGGGGAGGGATACGCAGTATTTT CASSRQGGRDTQYF
TRBJ2-7 - TRBV29-1 - TGCAGCGTTTCAGGGGGAGGTGGCTACGAGCAGTACTTC CSVSGGGGYEQYF
TRBJ2-3 - TRBV5-1 - TGCGCCAGCAGCGCCGGTAGCTTGAGCAAGGCGGTCACAGATACGCAGTATTTT CASSAGSLSKAVTDTQYF
TRBJ2-1 - TRBV6-2/TRBV6-3 few TGTGCCACAGGAAAGGGGGGAGGCCGGAATCACAATGAGCAGTTCTTC CATGKGGGRNHNEQFF
TRBJ2-2 - TRBV25-1 few TGTGCCAGCAGTGATCCTTCGGGGGGCGCGAACACCGGGGAGCTGTTTTTT CASSDPSGGANTGELFF
TRBJ2-5 TRBD2 TRBV12-3/TRBV12-4 few TGTGCCAGCAGGCGGGGGACTAGCGGGCGGGAGACCCAGTACTTC CASRRGTSGRETQYF
TRBJ2-2 TRBD1 TRBV6-5 few TGTGCCAGCAGTTACGCACAGACAGGGTTGAACACCGGGGAGCTGTTTTTT CASSYAQTGLNTGELFF
TRBJ2-1 TRBD2 TRBV12-3/TRBV12-4 few TGTGCCAGCAGTCCCACTAGCGGGGGGGGCAATGAGCAGTTCTTC CASSPTSGGGNEQFF
TRBJ2-7 - TRBV18 - TGTGCCAGCTCACCAGGGATGGTGACCACCTACGAGCAGTACTTC CASSPGMVTTYEQYF
TRBJ1-4 - TRBV5-1 - TGCGCCAGCAGCATTACTCCGGTGGGTGAAAAACTGTTTTTT CASSITPVGEKLFF
TRBJ2-1 TRBD2 TRBV7-2 many TGTGCCAGCAGCTTGCGGGCAGGGACCGGGACTAGCGGGAGCAAGTACAATGAGCAGTTCTTC CASSLRAGTGTSGSKYNEQFF
TRBJ1-6 - TRBV7-2 few TGTGCCAGCAGCTCCAGGACCCGAGATAATTCACCCCTCCACTTT CASSSRTRDNSPLHF
TRBJ2-7 TRBD2 TRBV11-2 once TGTGCCAGCAGCTTGACCTCCGGGACTAGTCATCCCTACGAGCAGTACTTC CASSLTSGTSHPYEQYF
TRBJ2-7 TRBD2 TRBV12-3/TRBV12-4 few TGTGCCAGCAGTTTAGTCCGGGGGGACGCAGGCGAGCAGTACTTC CASSLVRGDAGEQYF
TRBJ2-2 TRBD1 TRBV4-1 many TGCGCCAGCAGCCAAGATCGGGGGACAGGGAACACCGGGGAGCTGTTTTTT CASSQDRGTGNTGELFF
TRBJ2-3 TRBD2 TRBV2 - TGTGCCAGCAGTCCGGGACTAGCGGGAGAAGGCGATACGCAGTATTTT CASSPGLAGEGDTQYF
TRBJ1-1 - TRBV19 few TGTGCCAGTAGTATGGGCAGGGAAAGCACTGAAGCTTTCTTT CASSMGRESTEAFF
TRBJ2-3 TRBD2 TRBV12-3/TRBV12-4 - TGTGCCAGCAGTCCCCCGGGACTAGCGGGAGTGGGTACGCAGTATTTT CASSPPGLAGVGTQYF
TRBJ2-7 - TRBV12-3/TRBV12-4 - TGTGCCAGCAGTTTACAGGACGGTGGCGAGCAGTACTTC CASSLQDGGEQYF
TRBJ1-2 - TRBV20-1 - TGCAGTGCTAGAGACCTGCTGGGGGCCCGGGGCTACACCTTC CSARDLLGARGYTF
TRBJ2-7 TRBD1 TRBV5-1 many TGCGCCAGCACCTTGGAACCGGGACAGGGGTCCGAGCAGTACTTC CASTLEPGQGSEQYF
TRBJ1-2 TRBD1 TRBV4-2 - TGTGCCAGCAGCCCTCCGGGACAGGGCGGCTATGGCTACACCTTC CASSPPGQGGYGYTF
TRBJ2-7 TRBD2 TRBV4-2 few TGTGCCAGCAGCCAAGATTTAGGGGCTAGCGGGAGGAACGAGCAGTACTTC CASSQDLGASGRNEQYF
TRBJ1-1 - TRBV12-3/TRBV12-4 - TGTGCCAGCAGTTTATCCTTGAACACTGAAGCTTTCTTT CASSLSLNTEAFF
TRBJ1-3 TRBD1 TRBV3-1 - TGTGCCAGCAGCGAGACAGGGGCTTTTGGAAACACCATATATTTT CASSETGAFGNTIYF
TRBJ2-1 TRBD2 TRBV12-3/TRBV12-4 few TGTGCCAGCAGTCGTTCTAGCGGGGGGGTTTTAATCCACAATGAGCAGTTCTTC CASSRSSGGVLIHNEQFF
TRBJ2-7 - TRBV20-1 - TGCAGTGCTAGAGTTCAGGGGAGGGCCTCCTACGAGCAGTACTTC CSARVQGRASYEQYF
TRBJ1-2 - TRBV10-3 - TGTGCCATCAGTGGGAAAGCGGGCAATCTCGTCTATGGCTACACCTTC CAISGKAGNLVYGYTF
TRBJ1-1 - TRBV2 few TGTGCCAGCAAGACAGGCCCCACTGAAGCTTTCTTT CASKTGPTEAFF
TRBJ2-7 TRBD1 TRBV12-3/TRBV12-4 - TGTGCCAGCAGCAGCCGGGACAGGGGATTCTACGAGCAGTACTTC CASSSRDRGFYEQYF
TRBJ2-7 TRBD2 TRBV3-1 few TGTGCCAGCAGCCAAGGACTAGCGGGAGCCTACGAGCAGTACTTC CASSQGLAGAYEQYF
TRBJ2-3 TRBD2 TRBV6-6 - TGTGCCAGCAGTTACCGGGGGGGGCTTGCAGATACGCAGTATTTT CASSYRGGLADTQYF
TRBJ2-1 - TRBV3-1 - TGTGCCAGCAGCCAAGAGCACAGAACCTACAATGAGCAGTTCTTC CASSQEHRTYNEQFF